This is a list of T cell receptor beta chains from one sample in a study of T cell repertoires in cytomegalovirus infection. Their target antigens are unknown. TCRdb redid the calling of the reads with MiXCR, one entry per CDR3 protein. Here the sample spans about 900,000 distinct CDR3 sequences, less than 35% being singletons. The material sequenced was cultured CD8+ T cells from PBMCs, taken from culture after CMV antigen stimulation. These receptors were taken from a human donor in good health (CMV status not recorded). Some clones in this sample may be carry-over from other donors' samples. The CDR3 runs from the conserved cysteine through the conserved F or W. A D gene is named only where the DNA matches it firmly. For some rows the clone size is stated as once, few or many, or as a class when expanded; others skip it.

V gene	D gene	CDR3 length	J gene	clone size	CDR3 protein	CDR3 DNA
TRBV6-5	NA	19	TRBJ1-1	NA	CASSLHMNRLDSLNTEAFF	TGTGCCAGCAGTCTACACATGAACCGTCTAGACAGCCTGAACACTGAAGCTTTCTTT
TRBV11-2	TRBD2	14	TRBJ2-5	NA	CASTMGLPSETQYF	TGTGCCAGCACCATGGGACTACCGTCGGAGACCCAGTACTTC
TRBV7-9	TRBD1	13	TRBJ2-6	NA	CALTGAGANVLTF	TGTGCCTTAACAGGGGCCGGGGCCAACGTCCTGACTTTC
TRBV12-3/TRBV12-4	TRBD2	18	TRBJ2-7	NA	CASSLGGLAGTLTYEQYF	TGTGCCAGCAGTTTAGGGGGACTAGCGGGCACCTTAACCTACGAGCAGTACTTC
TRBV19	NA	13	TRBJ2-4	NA	CASNDSPMDIQYF	TGTGCCAGTAATGACAGCCCCATGGACATTCAGTACTTC
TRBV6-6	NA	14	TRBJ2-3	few	CASSMDIGTDTQYF	TGTGCCAGCAGCATGGACATTGGCACAGATACGCAGTATTTT
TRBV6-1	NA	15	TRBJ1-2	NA	CASSDLSTGVYGYTF	TGTGCCAGCAGTGACCTATCGACAGGAGTTTATGGCTACACCTTC
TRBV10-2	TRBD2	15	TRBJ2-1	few	CASRPSGGGNNEQFF	TGCGCCAGCAGACCTAGCGGGGGGGGTAACAATGAGCAGTTCTTC
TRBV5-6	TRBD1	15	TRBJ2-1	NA	CASSPWTGEYNEQFF	TGTGCCAGCAGTCCATGGACAGGGGAATACAATGAGCAGTTCTTC
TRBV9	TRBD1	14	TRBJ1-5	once	CASSPDRGPQPQHF	TGTGCCAGCAGCCCGGACAGGGGGCCTCAGCCCCAGCATTTT
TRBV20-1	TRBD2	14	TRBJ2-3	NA	CSARLAGRSDTQYF	TGCAGTGCTAGACTAGCGGGGAGATCAGATACGCAGTATTTT
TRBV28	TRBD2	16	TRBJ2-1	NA	CASSGKAGGPPGEQFF	TGTGCCAGCAGTGGGAAAGCGGGGGGGCCCCCAGGGGAGCAGTTCTTC
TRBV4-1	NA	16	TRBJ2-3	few	CASSQGQVLSTDTQYF	TGCGCCAGCAGCCAAGGCCAGGTCCTCTCCACAGATACGCAGTATTTT
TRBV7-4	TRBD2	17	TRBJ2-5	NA	CASSGTGTSGGTGSQYF	TGTGCCAGCAGCGGTACGGGGACTAGCGGGGGTACTGGGTCCCAGTACTTC
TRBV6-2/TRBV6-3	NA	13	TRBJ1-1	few	CASSPPAVTEAFF	TGTGCCAGCAGTCCCCCAGCGGTCACTGAAGCTTTCTTT
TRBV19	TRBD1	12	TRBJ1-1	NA	CAMTGGITEAFF	TGTGCGATGACAGGGGGAATCACTGAAGCTTTCTTT
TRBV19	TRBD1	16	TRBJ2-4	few	CASTQTGLFTKNIQYF	TGTGCCAGTACTCAGACAGGGCTTTTCACCAAAAACATTCAGTACTTC
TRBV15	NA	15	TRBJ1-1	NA	CATSRDRDSTTEAFF	TGTGCCACCAGCAGAGACCGAGACTCGACCACTGAAGCTTTCTTT
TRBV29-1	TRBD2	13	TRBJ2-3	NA	CSVDPGLEDTQYF	TGCAGCGTTGACCCGGGACTAGAAGATACGCAGTATTTT
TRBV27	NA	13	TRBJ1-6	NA	CASSLRQEVSLHF	TGTGCCAGCAGTTTGAGACAGGAGGTTTCCCTCCACTTT
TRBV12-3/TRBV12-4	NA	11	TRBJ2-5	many	CASRWGETQYF	TGTGCCAGCAGGTGGGGAGAGACCCAGTACTTC
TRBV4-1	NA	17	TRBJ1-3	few	CASSHQFGQNSGNTIYF	TGCGCCAGCAGCCATCAATTTGGACAGAACTCTGGAAACACCATATATTTT
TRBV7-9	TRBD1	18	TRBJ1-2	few	CASSSRQGQGHGNYGYTF	TGTGCCAGCAGCTCCCGACAAGGACAGGGGCACGGGAACTATGGCTACACCTTC
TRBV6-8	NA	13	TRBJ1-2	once	CASSYAGLGGYTF	TGTGCCAGCAGTTACGCGGGTCTTGGTGGCTACACCTTC
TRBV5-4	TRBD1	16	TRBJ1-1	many	CASSLPGTGLVTEAFF	TGTGCCAGCAGCTTGCCCGGGACAGGGTTGGTCACTGAAGCTTTCTTT
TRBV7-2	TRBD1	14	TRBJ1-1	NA	CASSPQGAETEAFF	TGTGCCAGCAGCCCACAGGGGGCTGAAACTGAAGCTTTCTTT
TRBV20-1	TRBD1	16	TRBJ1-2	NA	CSARDQGQGAFYGYTF	TGCAGTGCTAGAGATCAGGGACAGGGGGCCTTTTATGGCTACACCTTC
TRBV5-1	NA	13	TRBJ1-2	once	CASSGESNYGYTF	TGCGCCAGCAGCGGGGAATCTAACTATGGCTACACCTTC